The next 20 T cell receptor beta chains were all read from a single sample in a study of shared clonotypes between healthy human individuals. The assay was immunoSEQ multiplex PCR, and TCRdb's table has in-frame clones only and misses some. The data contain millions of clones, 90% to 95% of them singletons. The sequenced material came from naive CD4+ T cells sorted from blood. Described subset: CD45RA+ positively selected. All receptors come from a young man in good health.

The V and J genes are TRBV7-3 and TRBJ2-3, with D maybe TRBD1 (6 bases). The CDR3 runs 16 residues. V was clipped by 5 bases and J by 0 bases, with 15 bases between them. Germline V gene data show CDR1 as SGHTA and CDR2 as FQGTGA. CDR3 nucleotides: TGTGCCAGCAGCCCCGTCCCGGGACATAGCACAGATACGCAGTATTTT. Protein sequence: CASSPVPGHSTDTQYF. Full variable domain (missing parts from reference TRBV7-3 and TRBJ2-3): GAGVSQTPSNKVTEKGKYVELRCDPISGHTALYWYRQSLGQGPEFLIYFQGTGAADDSGLPNDRFFAVRPEGSVSTLKIQRTERGDSAVYLCASSPVPGHSTDTQYFGPGTRLTVL.

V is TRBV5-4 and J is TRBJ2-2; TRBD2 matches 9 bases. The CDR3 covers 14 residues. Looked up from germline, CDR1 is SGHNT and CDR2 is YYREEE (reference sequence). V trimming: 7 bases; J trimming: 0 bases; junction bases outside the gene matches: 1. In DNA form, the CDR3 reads TGTGCCAGCGGACTAGCGTCGAACACCGGGGAGCTGTTTTTT. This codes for CASGLASNTGELFF.

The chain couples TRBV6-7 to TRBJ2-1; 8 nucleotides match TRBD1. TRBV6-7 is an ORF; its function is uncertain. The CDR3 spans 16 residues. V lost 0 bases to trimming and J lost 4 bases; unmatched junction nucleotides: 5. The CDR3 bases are TGTGCCAGCAGTTACTCGGACAGGGACCCGTACAATGAGCAGTTCTTC. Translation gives CASSYSDRDPYNEQFF.

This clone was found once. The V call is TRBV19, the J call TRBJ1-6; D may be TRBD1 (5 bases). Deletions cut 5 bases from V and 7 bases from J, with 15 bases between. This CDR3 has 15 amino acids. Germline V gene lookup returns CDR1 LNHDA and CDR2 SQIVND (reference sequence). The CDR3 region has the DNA TGTGCCAGTAGTGCCTGGGACGGAGTGAATTCACCCCTCCACTTT. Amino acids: CASSAWDGVNSPLHF.

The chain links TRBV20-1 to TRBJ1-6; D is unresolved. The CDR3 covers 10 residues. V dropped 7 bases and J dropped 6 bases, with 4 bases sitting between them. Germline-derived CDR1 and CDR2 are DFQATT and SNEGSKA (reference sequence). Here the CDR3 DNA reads TGCAGTGATGGTAATTCACCCCTCCACTTT. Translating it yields CSDGNSPLHF.

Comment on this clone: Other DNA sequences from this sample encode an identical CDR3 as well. The DNA of the CDR3 is TGTGCCAGCAGCTTAGATGGAAACACTGAAGCTTTCTTT. Amino acids: CASSLDGNTEAFF. The chain recombines TRBV11-2 with TRBJ1-1; D is ambiguous. Trimming took 0 bases from V and 2 from J, leaving 4 bases between them. The CDR3 spans 13 residues. Per germline, CDR1 SGHAT and CDR2 FQNNGV.

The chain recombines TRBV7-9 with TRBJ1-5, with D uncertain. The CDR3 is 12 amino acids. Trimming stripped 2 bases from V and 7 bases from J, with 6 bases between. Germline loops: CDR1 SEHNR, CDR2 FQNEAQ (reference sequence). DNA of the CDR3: TGTGCCAGCAGCTTAAATGGGCAGCCCCAGCATTTT. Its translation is CASSLNGQPQHF.

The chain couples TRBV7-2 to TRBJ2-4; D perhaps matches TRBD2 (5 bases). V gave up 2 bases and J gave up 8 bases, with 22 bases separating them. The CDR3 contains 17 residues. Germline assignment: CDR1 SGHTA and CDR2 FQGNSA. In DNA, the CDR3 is TGTGCCAGCAGCTTATTCAGCGGTGTAGCTCAAGTTGACATTCAGTACTTC. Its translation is CASSLFSGVAQVDIQYF.

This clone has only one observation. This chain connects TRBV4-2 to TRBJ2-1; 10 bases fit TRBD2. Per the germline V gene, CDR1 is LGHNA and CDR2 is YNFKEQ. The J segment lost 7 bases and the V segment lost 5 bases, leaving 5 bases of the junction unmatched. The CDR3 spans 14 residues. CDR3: CASSSSGGGNEQFF. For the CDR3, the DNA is TGTGCCAGCAGCTCTAGCGGGGGAGGGAATGAGCAGTTCTTC.

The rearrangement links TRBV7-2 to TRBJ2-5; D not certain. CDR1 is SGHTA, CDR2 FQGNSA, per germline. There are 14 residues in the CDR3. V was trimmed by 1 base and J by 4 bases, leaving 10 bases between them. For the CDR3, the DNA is TGTGCCAGCAGCTTAGGACTGCGCGGAGAGACCCAGTACTTC. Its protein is CASSLGLRGETQYF.

CDR3 DNA sequence: TGTGCCAGCAGCCTTAGGCTAGCGGGGGGGCCGGAGACCCAGTACTTC. It yields the protein CASSLRLAGGPETQYF. The chain recombines TRBV7-2 with TRBJ2-5, with TRBD2 identical over 12 bases. CDR1 and CDR2 from the germline V gene are SGHTA and FQGNSA. Trimming took 5 bases from V and 5 from J; bases not matched to a gene: 9. CDR3 length equals 16 residues.

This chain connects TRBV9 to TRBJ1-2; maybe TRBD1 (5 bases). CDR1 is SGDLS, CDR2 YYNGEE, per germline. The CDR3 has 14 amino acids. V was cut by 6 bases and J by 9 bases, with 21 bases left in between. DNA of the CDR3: TGTGCCAGCAACTACGGGACGGCCCTGAGTAGCTACACCTTC. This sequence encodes CASNYGTALSSYTF.

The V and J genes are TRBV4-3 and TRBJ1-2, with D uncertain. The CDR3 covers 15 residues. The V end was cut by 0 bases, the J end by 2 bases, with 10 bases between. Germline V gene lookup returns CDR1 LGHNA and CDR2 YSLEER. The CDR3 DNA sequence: TGCGCCAGCAGCCAAGATCGTACGGCCAACTATGGCTACACCTTC. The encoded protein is CASSQDRTANYGYTF.

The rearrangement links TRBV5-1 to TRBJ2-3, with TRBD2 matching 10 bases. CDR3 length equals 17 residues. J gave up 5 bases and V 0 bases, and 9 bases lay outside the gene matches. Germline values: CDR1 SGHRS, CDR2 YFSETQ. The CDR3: CASSLGFTSGTVDTQYF. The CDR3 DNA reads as TGCGCCAGCAGCTTGGGGTTTACTAGCGGGACGGTAGATACGCAGTATTTT.

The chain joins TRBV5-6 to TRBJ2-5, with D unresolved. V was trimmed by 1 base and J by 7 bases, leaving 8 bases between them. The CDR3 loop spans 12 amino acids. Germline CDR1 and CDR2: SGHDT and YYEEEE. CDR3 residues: CASSLFPGTQYF. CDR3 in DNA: TGTGCCAGCAGCTTGTTTCCCGGGACCCAGTACTTC.

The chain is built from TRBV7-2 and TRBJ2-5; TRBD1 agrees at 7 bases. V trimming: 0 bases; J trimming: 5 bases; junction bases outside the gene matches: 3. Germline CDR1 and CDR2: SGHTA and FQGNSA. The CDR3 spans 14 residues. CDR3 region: CASSLAQGKETQYF. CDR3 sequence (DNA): TGTGCCAGCAGCTTAGCACAGGGGAAGGAGACCCAGTACTTC. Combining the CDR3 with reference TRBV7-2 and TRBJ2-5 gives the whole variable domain GAGVSQSPSNKVTEKGKDVELRCDPISGHTALYWYRQSLGQGLEFLIYFQGNSAPDKSGLPSDRFSAERTGGSVSTLTIQRTQQEDSAVYLCASSLAQGKETQYFGPGTRLLVL.

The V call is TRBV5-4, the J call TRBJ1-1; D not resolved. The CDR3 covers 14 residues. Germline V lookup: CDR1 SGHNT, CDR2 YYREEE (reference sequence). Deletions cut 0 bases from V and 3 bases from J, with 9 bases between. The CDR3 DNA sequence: TGTGCCAGCAGCTTGGATTCAGCAGACACTGAAGCTTTCTTT. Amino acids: CASSLDSADTEAFF.

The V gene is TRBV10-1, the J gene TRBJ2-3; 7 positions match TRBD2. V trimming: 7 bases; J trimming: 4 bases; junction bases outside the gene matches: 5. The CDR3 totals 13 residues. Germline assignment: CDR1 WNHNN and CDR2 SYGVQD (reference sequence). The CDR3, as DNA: TGCGCCAGCACTGGCGGGGGTGCAGATACGCAGTATTTT. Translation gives CASTGGGADTQYF.

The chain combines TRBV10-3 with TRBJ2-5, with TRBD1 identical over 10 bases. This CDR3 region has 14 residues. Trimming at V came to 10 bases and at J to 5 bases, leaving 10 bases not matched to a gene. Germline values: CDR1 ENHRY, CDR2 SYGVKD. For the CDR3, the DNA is TGTGCCAACGGACAGGGGGGCTTGGGTGAGACCCAGTACTTC. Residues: CANGQGGLGETQYF.

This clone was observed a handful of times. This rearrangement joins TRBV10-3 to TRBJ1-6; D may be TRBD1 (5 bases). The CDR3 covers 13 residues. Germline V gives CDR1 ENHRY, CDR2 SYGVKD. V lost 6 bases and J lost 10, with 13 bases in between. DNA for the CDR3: TGTGCCATCAGGCCGGACGGGACCTCACCCCTCCACTTT. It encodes CAIRPDGTSPLHF.